The clone carrying this T cell receptor beta chain was counted ten times or more. These data belong to a study of neurological immune-mediated disorders. Trimming took 3 bases from V and 0 from J; bases not matched to a gene: 8. This CDR3 comprises 18 residues. Germline V lookup: CDR1 SGHRS, CDR2 YFSETQ. TCRdb reprocessed the 5' RACE reads via MiXCR and lists one record per CDR3 protein. The sample yields 53,000 or so distinct CDR3 sequences, roughly 7.7% seen once. Time point here: longitudinal time-point 3. The clonotype comes from a woman between 35 and 50 years old in good health. The sample comprised PBMCs. The rearrangement uses TRBV5-1 and TRBJ1-3; TRBD1 aligns across 11 bases. The CDR3: CASSYSGTGGSSGNTIYF. In DNA, the CDR3 is TGCGCCAGCAGCTATTCCGGGACAGGGGGTAGCTCTGGAAACACCATATATTTT. The complete variable domain, with remaining parts taken from reference TRBV5-1 and TRBJ1-3, reads KAGVTQTPRYLIKTRGQQVTLSCSPISGHRSVSWYQQTPGQGLQFLFEYFSETQRNKGNFPGRFSGRQFSNSRSEMNVSTLELGDSALYLCASSYSGTGGSSGNTIYFGEGSWLTVV.